Below, 20 T cell receptor beta chains from the same sample are listed, as sequenced in a study of blood T cells in healthy people across ages. Combining a sample-barcoded 5' primer with a J-beta primer mix, a second PCR ran for about 6 to 12 cycles. TCRdb reprocessed the 5' RACE reads via MiXCR and lists one record per CDR3 protein. The sample gives approximately 600,000 distinct CDR3 sequences, 45% to 65% of which show up once; approximately 40% is in the top ten. The sequenced sample was blood. Source of these receptors: a man aged 55 to 69 in good health.

This clonotype was found once. CDR3 nucleotide sequence: TGTGCCATCAGTGAGGAGGGGCGGGACACTGAAGCTTTCTTT. It is translated as CAISEEGRDTEAFF. V and J are TRBV10-3 and TRBJ1-1; D might be TRBD1 (5 bases). CDR1 and CDR2 (germline): ENHRY, SYGVKD. This CDR3 has 14 amino acids. The V gene lost 2 bases and the J gene lost 3 bases, with 10 bases spanning the gap.

This clonotype was detected a few times. V and J are TRBV7-2 and TRBJ1-2, with D possibly being TRBD1 (6 bases). There are 13 residues in the CDR3. CDR1 and CDR2 (germline): SGHTA, FQGNSA. V was clipped by 6 bases and J by 7 bases, with 15 bases between them. The CDR3 spells CASRPTGRSGYTF. The CDR3 DNA follows: TGTGCCAGCAGACCCACAGGGAGAAGTGGCTACACCTTC.

The V call is TRBV2, the J call TRBJ2-7; the D gene is possibly TRBD2 (6 bases). CDR1 and CDR2 from the germline V gene are SNHLY and FYNNEI. Deletions cut 6 bases from V and 3 bases from J, with 12 bases between. The CDR3 spans 13 residues. CDR3 sequence (DNA): TGTGCCAGCAGGGGGGGAGGTCACTACGAGCAGTACTTC. It yields the protein CASRGGGHYEQYF.

This clonotype appeared many times. The gene calls are TRBV3-1 and TRBJ2-5; 14 bases match TRBD2. CDR3 length: 17 residues. After removal of 4 bases from V and 4 bases from J, the junction contained 8 bases not matched to a gene. CDR1 is LGHDT and CDR2 is YNNKEL in the germline V gene (reference sequence). The CDR3 here is CASSPRLAGGLRETQYF. The CDR3, as DNA: TGTGCCAGCAGCCCCAGACTAGCGGGGGGGCTAAGAGAGACCCAGTACTTC.

In its sample, this clonotype was seen once. This chain connects TRBV29-1 to TRBJ1-2; D gene unclear. The V gene lost 1 base and the J gene lost 2 bases, with 8 bases spanning the gap. The CDR3 is 13 residues long. Germline CDR1 SQVTM, CDR2 ANQGSEA. The CDR3 sequence is CSVEGVPNYGYTF. CDR3 bases: TGCAGCGTTGAAGGGGTCCCGAACTATGGCTACACCTTC.

V usage is TRBV7-2 and J usage is TRBJ2-1, with 8 bases that match TRBD2. The germline V gene has CDR1 SGHTA and CDR2 FQGNSA. CDR3 length: 15 residues. V dropped 1 base and J dropped 7; count of bases not matched to a gene: 6. The CDR3 spells CASSLVAGGLNEQFF. CDR3 bases: TGTGCCAGCAGCTTAGTCGCGGGGGGCCTAAATGAGCAGTTCTTC.

This chain uses TRBV10-1 with TRBJ2-5; no firm D call. Germline CDR1 reads WNHNN; CDR2 reads SYGVQD (reference sequence). This CDR3 contains 14 residues. The V and J ends lost 0 bases and 4 bases respectively, with 9 bases between them. In DNA, the CDR3 is TGCGCCAGCAGTGAGTCCGGCAGAACAGAGACCCAGTACTTC. It encodes CASSESGRTETQYF.

Here the CDR3 reads CASSLVGMAKNIQYF. The CDR3 region has the DNA TGTGCCAGCAGCTTAGTGGGTATGGCCAAAAACATTCAGTACTTC. The chain links TRBV7-6 to TRBJ2-4; D not resolved. V lost 1 base, J lost 1 base, and 8 bases lay in between. Germline loops: CDR1 SGHVS, CDR2 FNYEAQ. The CDR3 length is 15 residues. The full variable domain, with the rest looked up from reference TRBV7-6 and TRBJ2-4, is GAGVSQSPRYKVTKRGQDVALRCDPISGHVSLYWYRQALGQGPEFLTYFNYEAQQDKSGLPNDRFSAERPEGSISTLTIQRTEQRDSAMYRCASSLVGMAKNIQYFGAGTRLSVL.

This clonotype has only a few counts. The chain employs TRBV5-1 and TRBJ2-6; a weak D match, TRBD1 (5 bases). This CDR3 contains 17 residues. Between the trimmed V and J ends, which lost 1 base and 0 bases, there was a span of 11 bases. Germline loops: CDR1 SGHRS, CDR2 YFSETQ. The CDR3 DNA reads TGCGCCAGCAGCTTGAATCCCCAGGGCTCTGGGGCCAACGTCCTGACTTTC. Its protein is CASSLNPQGSGANVLTF.

This chain links TRBV25-1 with TRBJ2-2; 9 bases agree with TRBD1. V was pared by 7 bases and J by 6 bases, with 6 bases of the junction left unmatched. Germline lookup yields CDR1 MGHDK and CDR2 SYGVNS. The CDR3 loop spans 14 amino acids. The CDR3 DNA sequence: TGTGCCAGCACGGGGACAGGGTTCGCCGGGGAGCTGTTTTTT. Residues: CASTGTGFAGELFF.

This clonotype was seen just once. The chain couples TRBV6-1 to TRBJ2-1; TRBD2 might be the D (7 bases). Germline values: CDR1 MNHNS, CDR2 SASEGT. The CDR3 is 15 residues long. The DNA of the CDR3 is TGTGCTGGAGGGGGGGGAAAAGGGACCTACAATGAGCAGTTCTTC. It encodes CAGGGGKGTYNEQFF.

This rearrangement joins TRBV7-9 to TRBJ2-2; a possible D gene is TRBD2 (6 bases). V was cut by 1 base and J by 7 bases, with 13 bases left in between. This CDR3 contains 15 residues. CDR1 SEHNR and CDR2 FQNEAQ come from the germline V gene (reference sequence). CDR3 amino acids: CASSLVWRDDGELFF. In DNA form, the CDR3 reads TGTGCCAGCAGCTTAGTCTGGAGGGATGACGGGGAGCTGTTTTTT.

This clonotype was counted only a few times. The CDR3 DNA follows: TGTGCCAGCAGCTTAGAGCGGGATAACTATGGCTACACCTTC. Amino acids: CASSLERDNYGYTF. V and J are TRBV7-2 and TRBJ1-2; D ambiguous. Germline values: CDR1 SGHTA, CDR2 FQGNSA. V dropped 1 base and J dropped 1 base, with 7 bases sitting between them. The CDR3 length is 14 residues.

V usage is TRBV20-1 and J usage is TRBJ2-2; the D is unclear. This CDR3 has 14 residues. In germline, CDR1 is DFQATT, CDR2 SNEGSKA (reference sequence). Trimming took 3 bases from V and 6 from J, leaving 14 bases between them. The CDR3 sequence: CSASNAMRPGELFF. DNA of the CDR3: TGCAGTGCTAGCAACGCAATGAGACCCGGGGAGCTGTTTTTT.

This clonotype was observed a handful of times. The rearrangement links TRBV5-1 to TRBJ2-7; D might be TRBD1 (5 bases). CDR3 length equals 15 residues. With 0 bases removed from V and 2 bases from J, the gap between germline ends came to 12 bases. Germline V gene sequence: CDR1 SGHRS, CDR2 YFSETQ. CDR3 region: CASSLEEGATYEQYF. The CDR3 DNA sequence: TGCGCCAGCAGCTTGGAAGAAGGGGCGACCTACGAGCAGTACTTC.

V usage is TRBV28 and J usage is TRBJ1-3; D remains ambiguous. CDR1 is MDHEN and CDR2 is SYDVKM in the germline V gene. The CDR3 runs 15 residues. The V end was cut by 8 bases, the J end by 8 bases, with 22 bases between. The CDR3, as DNA: TGTGCCAGCCTTTCCCCGACGGGGATCCGAGACACCATATATTTT. As protein: CASLSPTGIRDTIYF.

The chain is built from TRBV7-2 and TRBJ1-2; D not certain. Germline CDR1 is SGHTA and CDR2 is FQGNSA. CDR3 size: 13 residues. V dropped 4 bases and J dropped 4 bases, with 10 bases sitting between them. The CDR3 region has the DNA TGTGCCAGCAGCTCTTACCTTAGCTATGGCTACACCTTC. Its protein product is CASSSYLSYGYTF.

J is TRBJ2-3 and V is TRBV9; a possible D gene is TRBD2 (7 bases). CDR1 and CDR2 from the germline V gene are SGDLS and YYNGEE. The ends were cut back, 4 bases at V and 2 bases at J, with 17 bases in the middle. The CDR3 has 16 residues. CDR3 in amino acids: CASSLLDSGVTDTQYF. CDR3 nucleotide sequence: TGTGCCAGCAGCCTCCTGGACAGCGGGGTCACAGATACGCAGTATTTT.

The J gene is TRBJ2-7, the V gene TRBV5-1; D is possibly TRBD1 (6 bases). TRBJ2-5 matches the DNA end more closely, so the J call is doubtful. CDR3 length: 16 amino acids. Germline V gives CDR1 SGHRS, CDR2 YFSETQ. The DNA of the CDR3 is TGCGCCAGCAGCGTTGCAGCCGACAGGCACCAAGAGACCCAGTACTTC. This gives the protein CASSVAADRHQETQYF.

This clonotype was seen a handful of times. The CDR3: CASSFGGAGANVLTF. The CDR3 region has the DNA TGCGCCAGCAGCTTTGGCGGGGCTGGGGCCAACGTCCTGACTTTC. The genes are TRBV5-1 and TRBJ2-6; D is possibly TRBD2 (6 bases). The germline V gene has CDR1 SGHRS and CDR2 YFSETQ. CDR3 length equals 15 residues. Trimming left V 2 bases short and J 2 bases short, with 8 bases between.